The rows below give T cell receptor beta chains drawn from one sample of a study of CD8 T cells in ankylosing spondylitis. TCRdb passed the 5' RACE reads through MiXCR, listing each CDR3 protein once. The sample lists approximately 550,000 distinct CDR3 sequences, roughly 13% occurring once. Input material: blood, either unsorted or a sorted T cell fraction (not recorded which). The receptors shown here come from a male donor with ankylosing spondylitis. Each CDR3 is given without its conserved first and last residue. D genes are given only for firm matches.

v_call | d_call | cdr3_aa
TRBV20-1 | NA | SATGYEQF
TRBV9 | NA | ASSPGMTNTEAF
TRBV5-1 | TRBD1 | ASSPGQPAGELF
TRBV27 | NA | ASSSGVLQETQY
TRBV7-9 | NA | ASSTRNEQY
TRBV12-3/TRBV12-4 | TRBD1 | ASRGTGEVRELF
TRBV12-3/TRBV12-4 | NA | ASSFDVRTTEAF
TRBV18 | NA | ASSPASGLWETQY
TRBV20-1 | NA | SARGEGVVDSPLH
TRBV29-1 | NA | SVGMTYEQY
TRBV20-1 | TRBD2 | SAAAGTSGRETDTQY
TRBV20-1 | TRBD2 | SARWPLAGAQF
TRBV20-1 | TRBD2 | CASRTSGLYTDTQY
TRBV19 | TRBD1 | ASSSWDRGRGELF
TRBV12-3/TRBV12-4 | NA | ASSLQGTDTQY
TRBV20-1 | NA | SAVGTNQPQH
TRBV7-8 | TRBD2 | ASSYYSGRASEQY
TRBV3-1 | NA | ASSLGESQPQH
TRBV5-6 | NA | ASSLIQGLYGYT
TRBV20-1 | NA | SARGLDNTGELF
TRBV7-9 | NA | VSSLSRNGVDTQY
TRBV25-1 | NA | ASGVKVGVETQY
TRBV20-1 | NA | SALSSAEVYNEQF
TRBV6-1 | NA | ASSRYSRWEKLF
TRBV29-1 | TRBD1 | SVWGDRGASGYT
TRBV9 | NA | ASSSTLGEQF
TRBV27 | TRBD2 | ASSLSGRGSLRGETQY
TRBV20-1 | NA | SARVSTDTQY
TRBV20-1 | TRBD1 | SAHTGGSYEQY
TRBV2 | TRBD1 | ASSEQGAFADTQY
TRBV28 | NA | ASSPQWGLHTQY
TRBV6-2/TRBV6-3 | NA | ASTDSYIEQY
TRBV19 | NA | ASSAEPGANVLT
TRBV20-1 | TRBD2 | SADTGGSRNEQF
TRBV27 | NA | ASSLTGTHHPQH
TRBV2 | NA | ASIRDILSPLH
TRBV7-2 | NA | ASSLAPGVNYGYT
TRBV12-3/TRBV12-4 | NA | ASSSGLIYGYT
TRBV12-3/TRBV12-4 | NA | ASSLGGLREKLF
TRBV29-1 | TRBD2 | ILGGRRYNEQF
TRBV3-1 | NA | ASGTASYNEQF
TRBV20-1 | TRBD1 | SATGTVGDGNTIY
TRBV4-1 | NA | ASSQGMWGSNQPQH
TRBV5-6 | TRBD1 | ASSPQGRGYT
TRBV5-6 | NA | ASSLGGDAYGYT
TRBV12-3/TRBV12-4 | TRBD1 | ASSSGTGGGYNEQF
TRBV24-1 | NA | ATSDLERGTDTQY
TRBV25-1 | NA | ASSEAGTPETQY
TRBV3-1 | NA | ASSQDNGASGNTIY
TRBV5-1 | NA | ASSPGFEGRSGNTIY
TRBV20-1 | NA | SARDQVAADTQY
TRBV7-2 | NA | ASSLSQTNQPQH
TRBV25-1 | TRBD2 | ASSEFGSSGASSYNEQF